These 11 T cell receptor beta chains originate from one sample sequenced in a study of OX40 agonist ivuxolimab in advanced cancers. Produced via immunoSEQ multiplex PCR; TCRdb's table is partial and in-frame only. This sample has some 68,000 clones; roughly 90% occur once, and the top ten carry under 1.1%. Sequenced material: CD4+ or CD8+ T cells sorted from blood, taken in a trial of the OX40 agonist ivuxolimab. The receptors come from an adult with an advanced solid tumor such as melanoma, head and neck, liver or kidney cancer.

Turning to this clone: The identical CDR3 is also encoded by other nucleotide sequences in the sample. CDR3 region: CASSLGNIQYF. In DNA form, the CDR3 reads TGTGCCAGCAGCTTAGGAAACATTCAGTACTTC. The chain uses TRBV5-6 and TRBJ2-4; D unresolved. This CDR3 region has 11 residues. Germline CDR1 and CDR2: SGHDT and YYEEEE. V was clipped by 2 bases and J by 6 bases, with 3 bases between them.

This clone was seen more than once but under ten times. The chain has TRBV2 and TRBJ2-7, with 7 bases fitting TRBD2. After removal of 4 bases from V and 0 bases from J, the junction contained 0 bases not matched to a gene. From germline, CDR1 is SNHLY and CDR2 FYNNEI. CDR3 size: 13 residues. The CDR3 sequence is CASSASGSYEQYF. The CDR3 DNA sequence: TGTGCCAGCAGTGCTAGCGGCTCCTACGAGCAGTACTTC.

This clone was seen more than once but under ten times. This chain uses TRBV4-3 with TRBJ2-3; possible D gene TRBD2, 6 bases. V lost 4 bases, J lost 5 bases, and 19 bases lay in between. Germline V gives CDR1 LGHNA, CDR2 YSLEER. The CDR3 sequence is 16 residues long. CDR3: CASSRMGGLSEDTQYF. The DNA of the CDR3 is TGCGCCAGCAGCCGGATGGGGGGACTTTCTGAAGATACGCAGTATTTT.

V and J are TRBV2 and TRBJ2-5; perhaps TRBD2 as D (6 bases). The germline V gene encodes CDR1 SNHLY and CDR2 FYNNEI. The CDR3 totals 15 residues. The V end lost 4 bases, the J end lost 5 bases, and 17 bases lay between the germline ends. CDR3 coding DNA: TGTGCCAGCAGTGCTAATTTGGGGGGTCGGGAGACCCAGTACTTC. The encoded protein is CASSANLGGRETQYF.

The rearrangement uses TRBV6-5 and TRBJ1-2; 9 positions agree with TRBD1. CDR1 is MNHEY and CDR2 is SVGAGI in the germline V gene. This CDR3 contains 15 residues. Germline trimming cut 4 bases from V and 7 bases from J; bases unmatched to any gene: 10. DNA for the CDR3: TGTGCCAGCAGTTCGGAGGGGACAGGGCGGCTTGGCTACACCTTC. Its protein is CASSSEGTGRLGYTF.

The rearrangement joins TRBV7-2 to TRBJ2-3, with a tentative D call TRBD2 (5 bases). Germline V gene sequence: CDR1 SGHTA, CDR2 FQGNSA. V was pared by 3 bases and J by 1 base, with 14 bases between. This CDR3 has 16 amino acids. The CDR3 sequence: CASSFLSWERTDTQYF. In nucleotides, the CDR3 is TGTGCCAGCAGCTTTTTGTCTTGGGAGCGCACAGATACGCAGTATTTT. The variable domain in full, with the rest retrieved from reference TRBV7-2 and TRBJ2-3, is GAGVSQSPSNKVTEKGKDVELRCDPISGHTALYWYRQSLGQGLEFLIYFQGNSAPDKSGLPSDRFSAERTGGSVSTLTIQRTQQEDSAVYLCASSFLSWERTDTQYFGPGTRLTVL.

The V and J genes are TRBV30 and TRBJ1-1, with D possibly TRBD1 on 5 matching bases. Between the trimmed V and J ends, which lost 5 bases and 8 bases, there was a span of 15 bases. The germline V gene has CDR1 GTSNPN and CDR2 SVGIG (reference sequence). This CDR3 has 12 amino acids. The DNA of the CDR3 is TGTGCCTGGCGCACGGGACCGCAGGAAGCTTTCTTT. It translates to CAWRTGPQEAFF.

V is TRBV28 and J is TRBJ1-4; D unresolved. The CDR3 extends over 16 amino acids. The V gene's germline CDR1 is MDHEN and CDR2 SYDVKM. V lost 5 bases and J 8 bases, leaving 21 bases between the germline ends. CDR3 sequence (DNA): TGTGCCAGCAGTCCGACGTGGACGGGCCCGGGGGAAAAACTGTTTTTT. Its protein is CASSPTWTGPGEKLFF.

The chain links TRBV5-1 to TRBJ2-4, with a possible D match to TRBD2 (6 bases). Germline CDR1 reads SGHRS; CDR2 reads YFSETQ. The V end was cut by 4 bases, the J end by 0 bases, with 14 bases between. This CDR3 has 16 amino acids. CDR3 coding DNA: TGCGCCAGCAGCCAGGGAGGCTCTATAGCCAAAAACATTCAGTACTTC. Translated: CASSQGGSIAKNIQYF. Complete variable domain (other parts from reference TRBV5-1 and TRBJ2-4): KAGVTQTPRYLIKTRGQQVTLSCSPISGHRSVSWYQQTPGQGLQFLFEYFSETQRNKGNFPGRFSGRQFSNSRSEMNVSTLELGDSALYLCASSQGGSIAKNIQYFGAGTRLSVL.

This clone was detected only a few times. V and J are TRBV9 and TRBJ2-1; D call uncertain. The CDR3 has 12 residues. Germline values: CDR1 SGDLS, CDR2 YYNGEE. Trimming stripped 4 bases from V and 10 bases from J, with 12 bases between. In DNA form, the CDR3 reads TGTGCCAGCAGCAAAACGTTAGGGGAGCAGTTCTTC. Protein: CASSKTLGEQFF.

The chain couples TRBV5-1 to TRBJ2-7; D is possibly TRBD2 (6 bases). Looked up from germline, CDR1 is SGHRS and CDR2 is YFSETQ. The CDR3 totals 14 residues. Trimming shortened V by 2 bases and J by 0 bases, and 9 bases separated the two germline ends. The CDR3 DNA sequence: TGCGCCAGCAGCTTCTCGGGAGTCTCCTACGAGCAGTACTTC. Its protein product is CASSFSGVSYEQYF.